This T cell receptor (beta chain) came from a study of T cell responses to AZD1222 COVID-19 vaccine. The repertoire was sequenced with immunoSEQ multiplex PCR; TCRdb's copy has only in-frame clones and lacks some. The table has 100,000 to 150,000 clones, 85% to 90% seen once; the top ten hold more than 6.5%. The CDR3 runs 12 residues. The V and J ends lost 1 base and 4 bases respectively, with 7 bases between them. Germline CDR1 and CDR2: GTSNPN and SVGIG (reference sequence). This rearrangement joins TRBV30 to TRBJ1-2; D is ambiguous. The sample was peripheral blood, taken on day 0 of AZD1222 vaccination. The clonotype comes from an adult in good health. The CDR3 DNA follows: TGTGCCTGGAGTGACTACTTCTATGGCTACACCTTC. Protein product: CAWSDYFYGYTF. Looking up the rest from reference TRBV30 and TRBJ1-2 gives the full variable domain: SQTIHQWPATLVQPVGSPLSLECTVEGTSNPNLYWYRQAAGRGLQLLFYSVGIGQISSEVPQNLSASRPQDRQFILSSKKLLLSDSGFYLCAWSDYFYGYTFGSGTRLTVV.